This entry features one T cell receptor beta chain sequence. The sample comes from a study of blood T cell repertoires in COVID-19. In the source study's methods: Counts of nucleated cells, estimated from reference gene primer amplification, were obtained. The method was immunoSEQ multiplex PCR; TCRdb's version includes in-frame clones alone and lacks a portion of them. V and J calls and clone size are given by that table; D and trimming were obtained from the DNA. The sample has 50,000 to 60,000 clones, around 81% seen once; the top ten hold approximately 26%. Germline CDR1 and CDR2: MNHNS and SASEGT. The CDR3 is made up of 14 amino acids. V was pared by 0 bases and J by 1 base, with 7 bases between.

The source material was peripheral blood. The J gene is TRBJ2-7, the V gene TRBV6-1; no firm D call. This receptor was identified in a woman of 80 years or more with COVID-19, enrolled during active disease. In nucleotides, the CDR3 is TGTGCCAGCAGTGAAGCCGGCGGTTCCTACGAGCAGTACTTC. Its protein product is CASSEAGGSYEQYF.